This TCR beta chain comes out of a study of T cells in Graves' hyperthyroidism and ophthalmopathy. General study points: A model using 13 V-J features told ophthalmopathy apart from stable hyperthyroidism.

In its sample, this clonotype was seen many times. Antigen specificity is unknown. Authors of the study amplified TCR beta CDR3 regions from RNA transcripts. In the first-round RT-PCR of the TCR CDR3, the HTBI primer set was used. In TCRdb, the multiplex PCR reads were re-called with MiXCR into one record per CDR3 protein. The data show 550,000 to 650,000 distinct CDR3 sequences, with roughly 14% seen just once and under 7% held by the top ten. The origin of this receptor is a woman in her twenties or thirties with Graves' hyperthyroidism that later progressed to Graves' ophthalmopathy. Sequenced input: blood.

The CDR3 sequence is CASSEYEAKNIQYF. CDR3 nucleotide sequence: TGTGCCAGCAGTGAATATGAAGCCAAAAACATTCAGTACTTC. This chain joins TRBV25-1 and TRBJ2-4; D is ambiguous. Germline V gives CDR1 MGHDK, CDR2 SYGVNS. The CDR3 loop spans 14 amino acids. The V end was cut by 0 bases, the J end by 0 bases, with 3 bases between.